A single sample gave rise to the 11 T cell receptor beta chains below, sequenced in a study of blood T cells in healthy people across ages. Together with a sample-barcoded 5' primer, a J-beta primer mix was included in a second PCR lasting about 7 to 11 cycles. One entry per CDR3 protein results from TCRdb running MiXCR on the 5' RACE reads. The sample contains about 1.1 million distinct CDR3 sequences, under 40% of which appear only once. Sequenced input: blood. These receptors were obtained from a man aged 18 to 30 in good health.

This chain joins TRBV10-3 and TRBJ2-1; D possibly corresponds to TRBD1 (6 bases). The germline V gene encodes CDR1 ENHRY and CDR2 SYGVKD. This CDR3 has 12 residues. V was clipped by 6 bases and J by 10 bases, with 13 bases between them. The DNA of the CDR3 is TGTGCCATCAGCACCGAAGGGACAGAGCAGTTCTTC. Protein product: CAISTEGTEQFF.

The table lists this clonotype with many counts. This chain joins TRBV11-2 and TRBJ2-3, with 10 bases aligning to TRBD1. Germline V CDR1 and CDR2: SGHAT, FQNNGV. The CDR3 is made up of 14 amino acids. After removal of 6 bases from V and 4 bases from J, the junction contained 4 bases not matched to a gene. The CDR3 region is CASSDRGRSDTQYF. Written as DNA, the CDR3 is TGTGCCAGCAGTGACAGGGGGCGGTCAGATACGCAGTATTTT. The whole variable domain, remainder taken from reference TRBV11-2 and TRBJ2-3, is EAGVAQSPRYKIIEKRQSVAFWCNPISGHATLYWYQQILGQGPKLLIQFQNNGVVDDSQLPKDRFSAERLKGVDSTLKIQPAKLEDSAVYLCASSDRGRSDTQYFGPGTRLTVL.

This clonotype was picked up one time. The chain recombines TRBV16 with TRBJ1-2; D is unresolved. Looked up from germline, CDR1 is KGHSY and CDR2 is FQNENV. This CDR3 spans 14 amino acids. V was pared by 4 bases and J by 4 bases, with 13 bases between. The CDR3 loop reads CASSPLGSAYGYTF. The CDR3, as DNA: TGTGCCAGCAGCCCCCTGGGATCGGCCTATGGCTACACCTTC. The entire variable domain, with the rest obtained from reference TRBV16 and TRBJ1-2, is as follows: GEEVAQTPKHLVRGEGQKAKLYCAPIKGHSYVFWYQQVLKNEFKFLISFQNENVFDETGMPKERFSAKCLPNSPCSLEIQATKLEDSAVYFCASSPLGSAYGYTFGSGTRLTVV.

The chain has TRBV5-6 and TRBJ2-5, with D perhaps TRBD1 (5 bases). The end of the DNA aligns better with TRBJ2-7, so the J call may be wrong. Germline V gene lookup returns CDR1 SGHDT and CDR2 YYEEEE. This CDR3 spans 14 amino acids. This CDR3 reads CASSPGNRGHEQYF. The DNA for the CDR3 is TGTGCCAGCAGCCCTGGGAATAGGGGCCACGAGCAGTACTTC.

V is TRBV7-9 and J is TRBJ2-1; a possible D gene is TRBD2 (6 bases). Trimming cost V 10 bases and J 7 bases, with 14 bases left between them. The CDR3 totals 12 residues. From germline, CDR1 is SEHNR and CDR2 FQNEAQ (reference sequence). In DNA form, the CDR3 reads TGTGCCACCGGGAGCTCCCGGAATGAGCAGTTCTTC. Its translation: CATGSSRNEQFF.

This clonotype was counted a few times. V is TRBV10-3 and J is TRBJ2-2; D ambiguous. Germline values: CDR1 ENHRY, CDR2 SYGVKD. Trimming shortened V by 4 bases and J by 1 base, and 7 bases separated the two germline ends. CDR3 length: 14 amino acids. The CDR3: CAISGTVNTGELFF. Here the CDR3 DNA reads TGTGCCATCAGTGGGACCGTGAACACCGGGGAGCTGTTTTTT.

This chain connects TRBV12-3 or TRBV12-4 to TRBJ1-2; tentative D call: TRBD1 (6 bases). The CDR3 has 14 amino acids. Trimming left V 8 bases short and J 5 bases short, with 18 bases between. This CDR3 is CASAGRGAGYGYTF. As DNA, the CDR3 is TGTGCCAGCGCCGGTCGGGGGGCAGGGTATGGCTACACCTTC.

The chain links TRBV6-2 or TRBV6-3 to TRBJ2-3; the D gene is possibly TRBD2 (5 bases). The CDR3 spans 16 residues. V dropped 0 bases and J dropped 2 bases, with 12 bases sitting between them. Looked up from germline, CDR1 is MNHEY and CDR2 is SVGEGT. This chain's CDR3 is CASSYSTGSYTDTQYF. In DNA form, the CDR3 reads TGTGCCAGCAGTTACTCGACGGGGAGCTACACAGATACGCAGTATTTT.

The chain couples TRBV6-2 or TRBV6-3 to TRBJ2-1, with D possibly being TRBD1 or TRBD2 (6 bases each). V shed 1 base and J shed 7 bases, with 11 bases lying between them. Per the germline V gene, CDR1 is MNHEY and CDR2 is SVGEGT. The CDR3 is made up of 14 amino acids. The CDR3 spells CASSYFQGRNEQFF. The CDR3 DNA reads TGTGCCAGCAGTTACTTTCAGGGGAGGAATGAGCAGTTCTTC.

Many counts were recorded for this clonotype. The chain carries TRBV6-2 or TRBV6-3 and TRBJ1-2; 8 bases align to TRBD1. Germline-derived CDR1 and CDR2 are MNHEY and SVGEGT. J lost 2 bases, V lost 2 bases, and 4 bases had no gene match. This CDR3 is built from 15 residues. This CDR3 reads CASSYLRTGNYGYTF. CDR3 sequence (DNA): TGTGCCAGCAGTTACCTGAGGACAGGGAACTATGGCTACACCTTC.

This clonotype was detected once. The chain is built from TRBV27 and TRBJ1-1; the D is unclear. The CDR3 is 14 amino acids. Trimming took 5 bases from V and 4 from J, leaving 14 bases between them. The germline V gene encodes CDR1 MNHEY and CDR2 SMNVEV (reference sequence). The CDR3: CASSLLATATEAFF. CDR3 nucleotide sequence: TGTGCCAGCAGTCTCTTGGCGACGGCCACTGAAGCTTTCTTT.